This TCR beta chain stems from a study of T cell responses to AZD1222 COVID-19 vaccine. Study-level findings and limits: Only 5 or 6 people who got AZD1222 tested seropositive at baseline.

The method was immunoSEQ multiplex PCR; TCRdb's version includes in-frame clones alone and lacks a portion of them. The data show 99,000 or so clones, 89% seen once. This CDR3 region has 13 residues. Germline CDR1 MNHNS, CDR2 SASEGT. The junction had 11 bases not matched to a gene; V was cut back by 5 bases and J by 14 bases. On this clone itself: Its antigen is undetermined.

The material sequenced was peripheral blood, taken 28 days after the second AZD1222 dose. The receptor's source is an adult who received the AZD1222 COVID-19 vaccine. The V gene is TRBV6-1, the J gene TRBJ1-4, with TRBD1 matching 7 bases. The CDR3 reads CASSYPDRAGLFF. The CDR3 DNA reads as TGTGCCAGCAGTTATCCCGACAGGGCGGGTCTGTTTTTT.